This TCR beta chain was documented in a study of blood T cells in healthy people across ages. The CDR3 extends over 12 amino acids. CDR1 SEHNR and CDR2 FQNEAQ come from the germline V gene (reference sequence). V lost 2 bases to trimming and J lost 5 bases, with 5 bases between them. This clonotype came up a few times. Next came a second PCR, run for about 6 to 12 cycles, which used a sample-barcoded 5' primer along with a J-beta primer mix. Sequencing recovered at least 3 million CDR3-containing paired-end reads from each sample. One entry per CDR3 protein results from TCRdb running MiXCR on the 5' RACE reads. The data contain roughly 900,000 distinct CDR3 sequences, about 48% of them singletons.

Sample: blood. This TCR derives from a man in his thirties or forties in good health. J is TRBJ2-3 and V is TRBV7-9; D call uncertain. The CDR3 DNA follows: TGTGCCAGCAGCTTAAAACGAGATACGCAGTATTTT. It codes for CASSLKRDTQYF. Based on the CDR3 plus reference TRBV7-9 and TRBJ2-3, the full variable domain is DTGVSQNPRHKITKRGQNVTFRCDPISEHNRLYWYRQTLGQGPEFLTYFQNEAQLEKSRLLSDRFSAERPKGSFSTLEIQRTEQGDSAMYLCASSLKRDTQYFGPGTRLTVL.